These 10 T cell receptor beta chains originate from one sample sequenced in a study of blood T cells in healthy people across ages. The authors ran a second PCR of roughly 6 to 12 cycles using a sample-barcoded 5' primer and a J-beta primer mix. In TCRdb, the 5' RACE reads were re-called with MiXCR into one record per CDR3 protein. The sample yields roughly 2 million distinct CDR3 sequences, about 50% seen once. The sample taken for sequencing was blood. The receptors were gathered from a woman between 40 and 50 years old in good health.

This clonotype has a handful of counts. The V gene is TRBV7-2, the J gene TRBJ2-7; 8 bases map to TRBD1. The CDR3 sequence is 15 residues long. Germline loops: CDR1 SGHTA, CDR2 FQGNSA. The V and J ends lost 1 base and 6 bases, in that order; junction bases with no gene match: 8. The CDR3 nucleotides read TGTGCCAGCAGCTTAGATGTCGGACAGGGCGGCGAGCAGTACTTC. It encodes CASSLDVGQGGEQYF.

This clonotype has more than one count but fewer than ten. The chain joins TRBV4-3 to TRBJ2-5; 8 bases are a match to TRBD1. In germline, CDR1 is LGHNA, CDR2 YSLEER. Unmatched junction bases numbered 2, after V lost 0 bases and J lost 2 bases. The CDR3 extends over 15 amino acids. CDR3 in amino acids: CASSQDRTGQETQYF. The CDR3 DNA reads TGCGCCAGCAGCCAAGATCGGACAGGGCAAGAGACCCAGTACTTC.

This clonotype appeared once. The chain joins TRBV27 to TRBJ1-2; 9 positions agree with TRBD1. This CDR3 spans 15 amino acids. Germline V gives CDR1 MNHEY, CDR2 SMNVEV (reference sequence). With 2 bases clipped from V and 8 bases from J, the junction kept 9 bases outside the gene matches. The CDR3 loop reads CASSLTGTGFVGYTF. The CDR3 nucleotides read TGTGCCAGCAGTTTAACGGGGACAGGGTTCGTCGGCTACACCTTC.

The chain carries TRBV15 and TRBJ1-1; D perhaps matches TRBD1 (6 bases). The V and J ends lost 4 bases and 6 bases respectively, with 12 bases between them. The CDR3 runs 13 residues. CDR1 is LNHNV, CDR2 YYDKDF, per germline (reference sequence). As DNA, the CDR3 is TGTGCCACCAGCAAGGACAGATTGTCTGAAGCTTTCTTT. Amino acid sequence: CATSKDRLSEAFF. Full variable domain (missing parts from reference TRBV15 and TRBJ1-1): DAMVIQNPRYQVTQFGKPVTLSCSQTLNHNVMYWYQQKSSQAPKLLFHYYDKDFNNEADTPDNFQSRRPNTSFCFLDIRSPGLGDTAMYLCATSKDRLSEAFFGQGTRLTVV.

The chain carries TRBV24-1 and TRBJ2-5, with a weak D call TRBD2 (6 bases). There are 13 residues in the CDR3. The V gene lost 9 bases and the J gene lost 2 bases, with 12 bases spanning the gap. CDR1 is KGHDR and CDR2 is SFDVKD in the germline V gene. CDR3 coding DNA: TGTGCCACCGGAGGACTATCACAAGAGACCCAGTACTTC. Translating it yields CATGGLSQETQYF.

The CDR3 is CASSAPPGQGGSTSNQPQHF. CDR3 bases: TGTGCCAGCAGTGCACCGCCCGGACAGGGAGGATCCACTAGCAATCAGCCCCAGCATTTT. The J gene is TRBJ1-5, the V gene TRBV6-1, with 8 bases lining up with TRBD1. This CDR3 contains 20 residues. Germline V gene lookup returns CDR1 MNHNS and CDR2 SASEGT. V was pared by 4 bases and J by 0 bases, with 17 bases of the junction left unmatched.

This clonotype has only a few counts. The chain employs TRBV12-3 or TRBV12-4 and TRBJ2-1; TRBD1 agrees at 7 bases. The length of the CDR3 is 13 residues. The V and J ends lost 3 bases and 6 bases, in that order; junction bases with no gene match: 2. The CDR3 loop is CASSFPGGNEQFF. CDR3 in DNA: TGTGCCAGCAGTTTTCCAGGGGGCAATGAGCAGTTCTTC.

This chain joins TRBV12-3 or TRBV12-4 and TRBJ2-5; TRBD2 is a possible D gene (5 bases). Trimming removed 7 bases from V and 7 bases from J, with 19 bases in between. The CDR3 extends over 14 amino acids. CDR3 coding DNA: TGTGCCAGCACCCCGGAGGCTTTCGGGTGGACCCAGTACTTC. This encodes CASTPEAFGWTQYF.

The rearrangement joins TRBV7-2 to TRBJ1-2; maybe TRBD1 (6 bases). Deletions cut 5 bases from V and 3 bases from J, with 13 bases between. CDR1 SGHTA and CDR2 FQGNSA come from the germline V gene. The CDR3 extends over 14 amino acids. CDR3 residues: CASSPFEGDYGYTF. CDR3 bases: TGTGCCAGCAGCCCTTTTGAGGGGGACTATGGCTACACCTTC.

Written as DNA, the CDR3 is TGCAGCGTTGAAAGTAACCCAGCGAGGCAGTACTTC. Translating it yields CSVESNPARQYF. This rearrangement joins TRBV29-1 to TRBJ2-5; D gene uncertain. Trimming cost V 2 bases and J 11 bases, with 15 bases left between them. CDR1 SQVTM and CDR2 ANQGSEA come from the germline V gene. This CDR3 contains 12 residues.